The 31 T cell receptor beta chains reported below all come from one sample, sequenced in a study of identifying expanded T cells in peripheral blood. Only in-frame clones appear in the TCRdb table, and some are missing; sequencing was by immunoSEQ multiplex PCR. The sample lists fewer than 80,000 clones; about 85% were seen once. Material: blood. These TCRs come from a person between 18 and 75 years old in good health.

The DNA of the CDR3 is TGTGCCAGCACCAGACGGAGGACGGTCTTAGGTGGGGATACGCAGTATTTT. Protein product: CASTRRRTVLGGDTQYF. This rearrangement joins TRBV2 to TRBJ2-3; D perhaps matches TRBD2 (5 bases). CDR3 size: 17 residues. CDR1 SNHLY and CDR2 FYNNEI come from the germline V gene. Trimming cost V 7 bases and J 6 bases, with 26 bases left between them.

The V gene is TRBV4-3, the J gene TRBJ2-5; 7 bases are a match to TRBD2. Trimming cost V 0 bases and J 7 bases; bases outside gene matches: 11. Germline CDR1 and CDR2: LGHNA and YSLEER. The CDR3 is 16 residues long. CDR3 DNA: TGCGCCAGCAGCCAAGAGGAGCGGGGTTATTTGGGGACCCAGTACTTC. Protein sequence: CASSQEERGYLGTQYF.

The chain has TRBV18 and TRBJ2-7, with TRBD2 identical over 10 bases. The CDR3 extends over 18 amino acids. Germline values: CDR1 KGHSH, CDR2 LQKENI. J lost 0 bases, V lost 2 bases, and 10 bases had no gene match. The CDR3 sequence is CASSPSSGRAGNSYEQYF. In DNA, the CDR3 is TGTGCCAGCTCACCATCCAGCGGGAGGGCCGGTAACTCCTACGAGCAGTACTTC.

This chain's CDR3 is CASSLRGQGRNTEAFF. In DNA form, the CDR3 reads TGTGCCAGCAGCTTAAGGGGACAGGGAAGGAACACTGAAGCTTTCTTT. V usage is TRBV11-2 and J usage is TRBJ1-1, with 9 bases identical to TRBD1. The CDR3 is 16 amino acids. J was trimmed by 1 base and V by 2 bases; bases with no gene match: 5. Germline assignment: CDR1 SGHAT and CDR2 FQNNGV.

This clone is large (0.1 to 1%) in the sample. The V and J genes are TRBV13 and TRBJ2-1, with 10 bases aligning to TRBD2. Trimming at V came to 5 bases and at J to 6 bases, leaving 4 bases not matched to a gene. Germline V gene lookup returns CDR1 PRHDT and CDR2 FYEKMQ (reference sequence). This CDR3 has 14 amino acids. Here the CDR3 reads CASSRASGSNEQFF. The CDR3 region has the DNA TGTGCCAGCAGCCGGGCTAGCGGGAGCAATGAGCAGTTCTTC.

This rearrangement joins TRBV6-5 to TRBJ2-3; weak D call: TRBD2 (5 bases). V gave up 7 bases and J gave up 0 bases, with 11 bases separating them. Germline V CDR1 and CDR2: MNHEY, SVGAGI. The CDR3 covers 14 residues. The CDR3 DNA is TGTGCCAGCACCCAACTAGGGAGCACAGATACGCAGTATTTT. Amino acids: CASTQLGSTDTQYF.

On this clone: At one of its ends the junction is not consistent with the germline gene, which may arise from a read error. J is TRBJ2-1 and V is TRBV5-1; either TRBD1 or TRBD2 may fit D (5 bases each). Germline assignment: CDR1 SGHRS and CDR2 YFSETQ. The CDR3 is made up of 15 amino acids. The CDR3 here is CTSSFKGPVHNEQFF. CDR3 DNA: TGCACCAGCAGCTTCAAGGGACCCGTGCACAATGAGCAGTTCTTC.

The chain links TRBV5-6 to TRBJ2-1, with D perhaps matching TRBD2 (6 bases). V was shortened by 3 bases and J by 6 bases, with 10 bases between the two germline ends. Germline loops: CDR1 SGHDT, CDR2 YYEEEE. CDR3 length: 13 residues. The CDR3 is CASSWGTPNEQFF. The CDR3 bases are TGTGCCAGCAGCTGGGGGACTCCCAATGAGCAGTTCTTC. Drawing the rest from reference TRBV5-6 and TRBJ2-1, the complete variable domain is DAGVTQSPTHLIKTRGQQVTLRCSPKSGHDTVSWYQQALGQGPQFIFQYYEEEERQRGNFPDRFSGHQFPNYSSELNVNALLLGDSALYLCASSWGTPNEQFFGPGTRLTVL.

This clone has only a few counts. V and J are TRBV2 and TRBJ1-2; D perhaps matches TRBD1 (5 bases). The CDR3 is made up of 15 amino acids. V was pared by 1 base and J by 5 bases, with 14 bases between. Germline V gives CDR1 SNHLY, CDR2 FYNNEI. The CDR3, as DNA: TGTGCCAGCAGTGAAGAGAGCAGGGTGAGGTATGGCTACACCTTC. It specifies CASSEESRVRYGYTF.

The chain links TRBV6-6 to TRBJ1-3; 8 bases map to TRBD1. Trimming removed 2 bases from V and 5 bases from J; junction bases left unmatched: 5. Germline V gene sequence: CDR1 MNHNY, CDR2 SVGAGI (reference sequence). CDR3 length: 15 amino acids. The CDR3 here is CASSYGQGGRNTIYF. DNA for the CDR3: TGTGCCAGCAGTTACGGACAGGGCGGACGAAACACCATATATTTT.

The genes are TRBV5-5 and TRBJ1-6, with D unclear. CDR3 length: 14 amino acids. CDR1 is SGHKS, CDR2 YYEKEE, per germline (reference sequence). The V end lost 0 bases, the J end lost 8 bases, and 9 bases lay between the germline ends. The CDR3 spells CASSLGAGDSPLHF. As DNA, the CDR3 is TGTGCCAGCAGCTTGGGGGCAGGAGATTCACCCCTCCACTTT.

The V and J genes are TRBV30 and TRBJ1-1; a weak D match, TRBD1 (5 bases). With 1 base removed from V and 1 base from J, the gap between germline ends came to 7 bases. This CDR3 is built from 13 residues. Looked up from germline, CDR1 is GTSNPN and CDR2 is SVGIG (reference sequence). The CDR3 bases are TGTGCCTGGAGTGGACAGCCGAACACTGAAGCTTTCTTT. The encoded protein is CAWSGQPNTEAFF.

The rearrangement uses TRBV7-9 and TRBJ2-1, with 7 positions matching TRBD1. Germline lookup yields CDR1 SEHNR and CDR2 FQNEAQ (reference sequence). J was trimmed by 5 bases and V by 6 bases; bases with no gene match: 4. This CDR3 has 13 amino acids. DNA of the CDR3: TGTGCCAGCAGAACGGGACAGAACAATGAGCAGTTCTTC. It is translated as CASRTGQNNEQFF.

There are a few counts of this clone. V usage is TRBV7-2 and J usage is TRBJ2-1; D may be TRBD1 or TRBD2 (5 bases each). Germline CDR1 reads SGHTA; CDR2 reads FQGNSA. The CDR3 is 16 amino acids. The ends were cut back, 0 bases at V and 6 bases at J, with 15 bases in the middle. CDR3 in amino acids: CASSLARRVQGNEQFF. The DNA for the CDR3 is TGTGCCAGCAGCTTAGCACGGCGGGTCCAGGGCAATGAGCAGTTCTTC.

This clone was seen more than once but under ten times. This chain uses TRBV10-3 with TRBJ1-1, with 7 bases that match TRBD1. CDR3 length: 15 amino acids. Germline CDR1 reads ENHRY; CDR2 reads SYGVKD. V shed 0 bases and J 1 base; nucleotides not matched to a gene: 2. The CDR3 protein is CAISESGQKNTEAFF. CDR3 DNA sequence: TGTGCCATCAGTGAGTCGGGACAGAAGAACACTGAAGCTTTCTTT.

This chain connects TRBV5-1 to TRBJ1-1; D remains ambiguous. The CDR3 is 13 residues long. V dropped 0 bases and J dropped 4 bases, with 7 bases sitting between them. CDR1 is SGHRS, CDR2 YFSETQ, per germline. CDR3 nucleotide sequence: TGCGCCAGCAGCTTGGCCGGGATCACTGAAGCTTTCTTT. Its translation: CASSLAGITEAFF.

The chain has TRBV2 and TRBJ2-7, with 15 positions matching TRBD2. The CDR3 length is 16 residues. Per germline, CDR1 SNHLY and CDR2 FYNNEI. Trimming cost V 7 bases and J 2 bases; bases outside gene matches: 6. The CDR3 bases are TGTGCCAGCACCTTGGGACTAGCGGGAGGAGCCTACGAGCAGTACTTC. Amino acids: CASTLGLAGGAYEQYF. The variable domain in full, with the rest retrieved from reference TRBV2 and TRBJ2-7, is EPEVTQTPSHQVTQMGQEVILRCVPISNHLYFYWYRQILGQKVEFLVSFYNNEISEKSEIFDDQFSVERPDGSNFTLKIRSTKLEDSAMYFCASTLGLAGGAYEQYFGPGTRLTVT.

J is TRBJ2-7 and V is TRBV29-1; D is perhaps TRBD2 (7 bases). Germline V gene data show CDR1 as SQVTM and CDR2 as ANQGSEA. With 6 bases removed from V and 3 bases from J, the gap between germline ends came to 18 bases. The CDR3 has 14 amino acids. CDR3 sequence reads: CSVGGGVSLYEQYF. Written as DNA, the CDR3 is TGCAGCGTCGGAGGGGGGGTATCCCTCTACGAGCAGTACTTC.

The CDR3 is CASSQGVSGRDTQYF. CDR3 nucleotide sequence: TGTGCCAGCAGCCAAGGTGTCAGCGGGAGGGATACGCAGTATTTT. The V gene is TRBV7-2, the J gene TRBJ2-3; 9 bases match TRBD2. Germline loops: CDR1 SGHTA, CDR2 FQGNSA. CDR3 length equals 15 residues. V dropped 5 bases and J dropped 6; count of bases not matched to a gene: 9.

The rearrangement links TRBV2 to TRBJ2-7; tentatively, D is TRBD2 (6 bases). The CDR3 totals 14 residues. CDR1 and CDR2 from the germline V gene are SNHLY and FYNNEI. V lost 3 bases to trimming and J lost 4 bases, with 13 bases between them. The CDR3 here is CASSDSAGRYEQYF. The CDR3 nucleotides are TGTGCCAGCAGTGACTCGGCAGGGAGGTACGAGCAGTACTTC.

This chain links TRBV2 with TRBJ1-3; D not certain. This CDR3 contains 15 residues. Germline values: CDR1 SNHLY, CDR2 FYNNEI. Deletions cut 7 bases from V and 0 bases from J, with 13 bases between. The CDR3 sequence: CASKSGKSSGNTIYF. CDR3 nucleotides: TGTGCCAGCAAAAGCGGAAAATCCTCTGGAAACACCATATATTTT.

The chain recombines TRBV18 with TRBJ1-2; no clear D gene. Germline values: CDR1 KGHSH, CDR2 LQKENI. The CDR3 spans 12 residues. The V gene lost 2 bases and the J gene lost 8 bases, with 9 bases spanning the gap. The CDR3 region has the DNA TGTGCCAGCTCACCAGGGGTGGGAGGCTACACCTTC. Protein sequence: CASSPGVGGYTF.

The chain couples TRBV15 to TRBJ1-2, with D hard to call. Germline CDR1 is LNHNV and CDR2 is YYDKDF (reference sequence). Trimming pared 3 bases from V and 8 bases from J, leaving 13 bases between. The length of the CDR3 is 13 residues. CDR3 sequence: CATSRDLRDGYTF. The CDR3 region has the DNA TGTGCCACCAGCAGGGACCTTCGTGACGGCTACACCTTC. Complete variable domain (other parts from reference TRBV15 and TRBJ1-2): DAMVIQNPRYQVTQFGKPVTLSCSQTLNHNVMYWYQQKSSQAPKLLFHYYDKDFNNEADTPDNFQSRRPNTSFCFLDIRSPGLGDTAMYLCATSRDLRDGYTFGSGTRLTVV.

The chain is built from TRBV10-3 and TRBJ1-1; weak D call: TRBD1 (6 bases). V was clipped by 2 bases and J by 5 bases, with 6 bases between them. The CDR3 length is 12 residues. The germline V gene encodes CDR1 ENHRY and CDR2 SYGVKD. The CDR3 reads CAISERGTEAFF. Written as DNA, the CDR3 is TGTGCCATCAGTGAGAGGGGGACTGAAGCTTTCTTT.

This chain connects TRBV7-8 to TRBJ2-1; D gene ambiguous. V was trimmed by 5 bases and J by 5 bases, leaving 22 bases between them. Germline lookup yields CDR1 SGHVS and CDR2 FQNEAQ. The CDR3 has 17 residues. The CDR3 DNA reads as TGTGCCAGCAGCCGATTTTTGGCCCCACAATCCCACAATGAGCAGTTCTTC. Its protein product is CASSRFLAPQSHNEQFF.

J is TRBJ1-4 and V is TRBV27, with 10 bases fitting TRBD1. The CDR3 totals 15 residues. V was pared by 4 bases and J by 7 bases, with 6 bases of the junction left unmatched. Germline CDR1 reads MNHEY; CDR2 reads SMNVEV (reference sequence). This CDR3 reads CASSSRDRGGEKLFF. The CDR3 DNA reads TGTGCCAGCAGTTCCCGGGACAGGGGAGGTGAAAAACTGTTTTTT.

This clone occurred once. The chain employs TRBV7-2 and TRBJ1-1; D gene unclear. The CDR3 totals 12 residues. Germline V gives CDR1 SGHTA, CDR2 FQGNSA. Trimming removed 2 bases from V and 7 bases from J, with 8 bases in between. In DNA, the CDR3 is TGTGCCAGCAGCTTACTCAGCGGTGAAGCTTTCTTT. Translation gives CASSLLSGEAFF. Variable domain in full (rest from reference TRBV7-2 and TRBJ1-1): GAGVSQSPSNKVTEKGKDVELRCDPISGHTALYWYRQSLGQGLEFLIYFQGNSAPDKSGLPSDRFSAERTGGSVSTLTIQRTQQEDSAVYLCASSLLSGEAFFGQGTRLTVV.

This clone was recorded a few times. The CDR3 loop is CASSQTGSYGYTF. In DNA, the CDR3 is TGCGCCAGCAGCCAGACAGGGTCCTATGGCTACACCTTC. J is TRBJ1-2 and V is TRBV4-3; 7 positions match TRBD1. This CDR3 has 13 residues. After removal of 3 bases from V and 4 bases from J, the junction contained 2 bases not matched to a gene. The germline CDR1 and CDR2 sequences are LGHNA and YSLEER.

The rearrangement uses TRBV2 and TRBJ2-3; 7 bases map to TRBD2. Germline V lookup: CDR1 SNHLY, CDR2 FYNNEI. The CDR3 spans 16 residues. J lost 2 bases, V lost 3 bases, and 8 bases had no gene match. CDR3 coding DNA: TGTGCCAGCAGTGACGGAGGGAGGGTACACACAGATACGCAGTATTTT. It translates to CASSDGGRVHTDTQYF.

The rearrangement links TRBV7-2 to TRBJ2-1, with 9 bases matching TRBD2. The CDR3 covers 16 residues. V was pared by 5 bases and J by 8 bases, with 13 bases of the junction left unmatched. Germline-derived CDR1 and CDR2 are SGHTA and FQGNSA. The CDR3 sequence is CASSEIPGLATDEQFF. The CDR3 DNA is TGTGCCAGCAGCGAGATACCGGGACTAGCTACGGATGAGCAGTTCTTC. The full variable domain, in which reference TRBV7-2 and TRBJ2-1 provide the parts outside the CDR3, is GAGVSQSPSNKVTEKGKDVELRCDPISGHTALYWYRQSLGQGLEFLIYFQGNSAPDKSGLPSDRFSAERTGGSVSTLTIQRTQQEDSAVYLCASSEIPGLATDEQFFGPGTRLTVL.

V usage is TRBV4-3 and J usage is TRBJ2-5, with D uncertain. Trimming shortened V by 0 bases and J by 4 bases, and 12 bases separated the two germline ends. Looked up from germline, CDR1 is LGHNA and CDR2 is YSLEER. This CDR3 is built from 15 residues. The CDR3 sequence is CASSQDLGDSETQYF. CDR3 DNA: TGCGCCAGCAGCCAAGATTTGGGCGATTCAGAGACCCAGTACTTC.